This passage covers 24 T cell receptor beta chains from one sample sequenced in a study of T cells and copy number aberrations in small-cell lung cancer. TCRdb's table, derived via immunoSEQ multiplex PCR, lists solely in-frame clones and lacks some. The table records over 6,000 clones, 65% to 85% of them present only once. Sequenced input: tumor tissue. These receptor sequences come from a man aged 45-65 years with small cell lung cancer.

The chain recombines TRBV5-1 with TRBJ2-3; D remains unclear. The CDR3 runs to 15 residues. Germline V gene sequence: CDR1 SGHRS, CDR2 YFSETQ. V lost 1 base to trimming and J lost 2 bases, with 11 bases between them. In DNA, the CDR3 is TGCGCCAGCAGCTTGCCCTCGGCCCTCACAGATACGCAGTATTTT. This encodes CASSLPSALTDTQYF.

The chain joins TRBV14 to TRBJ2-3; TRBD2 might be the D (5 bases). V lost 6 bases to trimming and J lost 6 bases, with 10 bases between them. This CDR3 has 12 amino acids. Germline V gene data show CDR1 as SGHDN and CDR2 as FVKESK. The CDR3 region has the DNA TGTGCCAGCAGTCTTATAGCGGATACGCAGTATTTT. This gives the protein CASSLIADTQYF.

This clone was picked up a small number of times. CDR3 protein: CSVEAVQETQYF. In DNA, the CDR3 is TGCAGCGTTGAAGCGGTACAAGAGACCCAGTACTTC. This chain joins TRBV29-1 and TRBJ2-5; unclear D gene. This CDR3 has 12 residues. Trimming took 1 base from V and 2 from J, leaving 5 bases between them. Germline V CDR1 and CDR2: SQVTM, ANQGSEA.

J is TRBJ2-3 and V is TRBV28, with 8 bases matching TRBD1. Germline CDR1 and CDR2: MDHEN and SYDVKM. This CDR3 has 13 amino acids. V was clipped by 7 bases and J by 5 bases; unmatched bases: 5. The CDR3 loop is CASTYRGIDTQYF. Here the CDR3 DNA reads TGTGCCAGCACCTACAGGGGGATAGATACGCAGTATTTT.

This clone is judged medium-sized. CDR3 sequence reads: CASSSWVGATDEQYF. Written as DNA, the CDR3 is TGTGCCAGCAGCTCATGGGTGGGGGCCACAGACGAGCAGTACTTC. The chain recombines TRBV7-6 with TRBJ2-7, with D possibly TRBD1 on 6 matching bases. The CDR3 runs 15 residues. CDR1 is SGHVS and CDR2 is FNYEAQ in the germline V gene. The V end lost 4 bases, the J end lost 5 bases, and 18 bases lay between the germline ends.

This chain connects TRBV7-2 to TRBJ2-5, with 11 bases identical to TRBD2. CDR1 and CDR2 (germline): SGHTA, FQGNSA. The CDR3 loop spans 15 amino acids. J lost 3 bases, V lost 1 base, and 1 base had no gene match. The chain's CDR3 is CASSLELAGEETQYF. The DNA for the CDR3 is TGTGCCAGCAGCTTAGAACTAGCGGGAGAAGAGACCCAGTACTTC. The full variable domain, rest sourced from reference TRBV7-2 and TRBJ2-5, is GAGVSQSPSNKVTEKGKDVELRCDPISGHTALYWYRQSLGQGLEFLIYFQGNSAPDKSGLPSDRFSAERTGGSVSTLTIQRTQQEDSAVYLCASSLELAGEETQYFGPGTRLLVL.

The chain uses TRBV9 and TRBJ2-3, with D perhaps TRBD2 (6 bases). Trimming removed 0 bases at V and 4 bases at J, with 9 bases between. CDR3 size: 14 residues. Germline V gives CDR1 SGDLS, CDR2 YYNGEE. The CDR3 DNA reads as TGTGCCAGCAGCGTAGAGCGACTAGCAGATACGCAGTATTTT. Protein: CASSVERLADTQYF.

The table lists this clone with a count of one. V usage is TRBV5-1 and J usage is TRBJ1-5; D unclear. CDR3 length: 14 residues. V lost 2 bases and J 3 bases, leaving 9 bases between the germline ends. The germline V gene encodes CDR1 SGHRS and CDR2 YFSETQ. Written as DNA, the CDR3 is TGCGCCAGCAGCTTAGGACGGGACAATCAGCCCCAGCATTTT. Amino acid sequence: CASSLGRDNQPQHF. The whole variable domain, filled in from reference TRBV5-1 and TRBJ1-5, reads KAGVTQTPRYLIKTRGQQVTLSCSPISGHRSVSWYQQTPGQGLQFLFEYFSETQRNKGNFPGRFSGRQFSNSRSEMNVSTLELGDSALYLCASSLGRDNQPQHFGDGTRLSIL.

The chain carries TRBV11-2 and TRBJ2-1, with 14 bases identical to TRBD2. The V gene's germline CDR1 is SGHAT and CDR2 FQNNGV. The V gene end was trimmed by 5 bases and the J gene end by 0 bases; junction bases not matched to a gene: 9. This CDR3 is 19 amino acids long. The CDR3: CASSAGLAGVPSSYNEQFF. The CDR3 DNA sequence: TGTGCCAGCAGCGCGGGACTAGCGGGAGTCCCCAGCTCCTACAATGAGCAGTTCTTC.

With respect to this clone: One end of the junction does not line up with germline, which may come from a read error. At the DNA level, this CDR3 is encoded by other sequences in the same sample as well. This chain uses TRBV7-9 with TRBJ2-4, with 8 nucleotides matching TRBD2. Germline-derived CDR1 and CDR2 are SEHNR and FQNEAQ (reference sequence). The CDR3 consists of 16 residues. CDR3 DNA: TGTGCCAGCAGCCCCACTAGCGGTATAGCCAAAAACATTCAGTATTTC. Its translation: CASSPTSGIAKNIQYF.

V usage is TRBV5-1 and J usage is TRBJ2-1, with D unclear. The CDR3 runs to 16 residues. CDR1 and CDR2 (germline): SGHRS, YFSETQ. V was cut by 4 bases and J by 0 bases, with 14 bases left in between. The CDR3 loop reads CASSLWPFSSYNEQFF. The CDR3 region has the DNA TGCGCCAGCAGCCTGTGGCCCTTTAGCTCCTACAATGAGCAGTTCTTC.

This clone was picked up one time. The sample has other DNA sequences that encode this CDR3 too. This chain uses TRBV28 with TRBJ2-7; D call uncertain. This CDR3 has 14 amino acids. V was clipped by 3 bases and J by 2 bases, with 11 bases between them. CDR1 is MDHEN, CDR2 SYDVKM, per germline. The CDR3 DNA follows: TGTGCCAGCAGTTTCGAAGGTTTCGCCTACGAGCAGTACTTC. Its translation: CASSFEGFAYEQYF.

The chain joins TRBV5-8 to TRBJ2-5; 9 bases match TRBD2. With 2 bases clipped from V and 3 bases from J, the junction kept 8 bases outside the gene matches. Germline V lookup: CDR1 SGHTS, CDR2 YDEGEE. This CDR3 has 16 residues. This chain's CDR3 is CASSLFALAGKETQYF. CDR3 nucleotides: TGTGCCAGCAGCTTATTTGCGCTAGCGGGAAAAGAGACCCAGTACTTC.

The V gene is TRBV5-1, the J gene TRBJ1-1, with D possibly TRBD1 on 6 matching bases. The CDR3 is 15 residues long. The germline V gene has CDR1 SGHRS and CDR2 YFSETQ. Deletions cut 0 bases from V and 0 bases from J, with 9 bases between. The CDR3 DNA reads TGCGCCAGCAGCTTGGGGCAGGGGTTGAACACTGAAGCTTTCTTT. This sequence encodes CASSLGQGLNTEAFF.

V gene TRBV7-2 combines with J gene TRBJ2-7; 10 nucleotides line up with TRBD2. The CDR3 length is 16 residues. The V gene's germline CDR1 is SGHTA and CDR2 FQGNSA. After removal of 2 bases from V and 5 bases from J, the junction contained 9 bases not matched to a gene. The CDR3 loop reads CASSLSGASGSNEQYF. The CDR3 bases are TGTGCCAGCAGCTTAAGCGGGGCTAGCGGGAGTAACGAGCAGTACTTC.

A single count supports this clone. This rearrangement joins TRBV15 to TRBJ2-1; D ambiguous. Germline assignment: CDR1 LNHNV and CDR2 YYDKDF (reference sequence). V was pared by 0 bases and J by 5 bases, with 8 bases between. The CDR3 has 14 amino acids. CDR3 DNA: TGTGCCACCAGCAGAGATAAAACCCACAATGAGCAGTTCTTC. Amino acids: CATSRDKTHNEQFF.

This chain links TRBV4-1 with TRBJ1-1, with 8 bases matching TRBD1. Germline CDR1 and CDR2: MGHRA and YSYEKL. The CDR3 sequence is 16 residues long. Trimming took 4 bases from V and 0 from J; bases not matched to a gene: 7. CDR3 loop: CASSLGQGAMNTEAFF. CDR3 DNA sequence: TGCGCCAGCAGCCTAGGACAGGGCGCAATGAACACTGAAGCTTTCTTT.

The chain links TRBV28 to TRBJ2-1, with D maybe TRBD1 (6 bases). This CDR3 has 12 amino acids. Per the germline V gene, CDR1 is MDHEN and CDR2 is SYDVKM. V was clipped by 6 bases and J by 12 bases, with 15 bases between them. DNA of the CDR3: TGTGCCAGCAGCCCCACAGGGTTTCCGCAGTTCTTC. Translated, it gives CASSPTGFPQFF.

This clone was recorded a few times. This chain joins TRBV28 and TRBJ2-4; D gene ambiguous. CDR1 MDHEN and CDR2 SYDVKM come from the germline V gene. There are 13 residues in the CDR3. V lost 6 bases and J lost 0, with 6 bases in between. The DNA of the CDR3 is TGTGCCAGCAGAGAACTAGCCAAAAACATTCAGTACTTC. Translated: CASRELAKNIQYF.

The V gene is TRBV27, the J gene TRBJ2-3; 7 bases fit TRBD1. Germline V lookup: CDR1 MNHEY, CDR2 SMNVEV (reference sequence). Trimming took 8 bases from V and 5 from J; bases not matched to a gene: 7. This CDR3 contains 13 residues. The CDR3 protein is CASSRQGGDTQYF. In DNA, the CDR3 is TGTGCCAGCTCCAGACAGGGTGGAGATACGCAGTATTTT.

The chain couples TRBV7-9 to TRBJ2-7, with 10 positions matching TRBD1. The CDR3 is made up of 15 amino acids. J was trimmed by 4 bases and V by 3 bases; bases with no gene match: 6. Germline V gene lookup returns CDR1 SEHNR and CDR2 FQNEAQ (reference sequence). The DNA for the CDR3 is TGTGCCAGCAGCTTCTGGACAGGGGGGGATTACGAGCAGTACTTC. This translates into CASSFWTGGDYEQYF.

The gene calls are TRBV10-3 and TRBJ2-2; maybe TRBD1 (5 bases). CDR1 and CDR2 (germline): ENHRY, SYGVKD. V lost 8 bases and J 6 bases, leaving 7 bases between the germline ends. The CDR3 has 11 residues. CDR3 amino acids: CAIQGPGELFF. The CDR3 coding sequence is TGTGCCATCCAGGGTCCCGGGGAGCTGTTTTTT.

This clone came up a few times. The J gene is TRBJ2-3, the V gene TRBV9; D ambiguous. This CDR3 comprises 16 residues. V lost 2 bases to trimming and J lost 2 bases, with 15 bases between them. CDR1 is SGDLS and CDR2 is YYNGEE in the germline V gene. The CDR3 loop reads CASSVVWQANTDTQYF. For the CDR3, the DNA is TGTGCCAGCAGCGTTGTTTGGCAGGCCAACACAGATACGCAGTATTTT.

The CDR3 DNA reads TGTGCCAGCAGTTTAACAGGGTCTGGAAACACCATATATTTT. Residues: CASSLTGSGNTIYF. This chain connects TRBV27 to TRBJ1-3, with a possible D match to TRBD1 (6 bases). V lost 2 bases to trimming and J lost 1 base, with 6 bases between them. CDR1 is MNHEY and CDR2 is SMNVEV in the germline V gene (reference sequence). This CDR3 region has 14 residues.